Presented here are 26 T cell receptor beta chains from one specimen sequenced in a study of blood T cell repertoires in COVID-19. TCRdb's table, derived via immunoSEQ multiplex PCR, lists solely in-frame clones and lacks some. The table records roughly 500,000 clones, approximately 88% of them present only once. The sequenced sample was PBMCs or T cells enriched from blood (not recorded which). The receptors were sampled from a woman between 40 and 50 years old who had recovered from COVID-19.

This rearrangement joins TRBV2 to TRBJ2-1, with D possibly matching TRBD2 (6 bases). Germline CDR1 is SNHLY and CDR2 is FYNNEI. The CDR3 extends over 13 amino acids. Trimming cost V 6 bases and J 7 bases, with 13 bases left between them. The CDR3 sequence: CASSRDFTNEQFF. The CDR3 nucleotides read TGTGCCAGCAGCCGGGACTTTACGAATGAGCAGTTCTTC.

This chain connects TRBV7-9 to TRBJ1-1; the D is unclear. The germline V and J ends were trimmed by 4 bases and 3 bases, with 12 bases remaining between them. CDR1 is SEHNR, CDR2 FQNEAQ, per germline (reference sequence). The CDR3 is made up of 14 amino acids. The CDR3 sequence: CASSSENPDTEAFF. The CDR3 coding sequence is TGTGCCAGCAGCTCTGAGAATCCGGACACTGAAGCTTTCTTT.

The V and J genes are TRBV5-1 and TRBJ2-5; 9 bases align to TRBD1. Germline V gene data show CDR1 as SGHRS and CDR2 as YFSETQ. With V trimmed by 5 bases and J by 5 bases, 10 bases remained unmatched. CDR3 length: 15 residues. CDR3 nucleotide sequence: TGCGCCAGCAGAGGGACAGGGTGGTCTGGCGAGACCCAGTACTTC. This sequence encodes CASRGTGWSGETQYF.

The rearrangement uses TRBV5-6 and TRBJ2-1; 11 bases map to TRBD2. After removal of 5 bases from V and 4 bases from J, the junction contained 14 bases not matched to a gene. Germline values: CDR1 SGHDT, CDR2 YYEEEE. The CDR3 runs to 18 residues. For the CDR3, the DNA is TGTGCCAGCAGTCCAGGACTAGCGGGCCCTAACCTATACAATGAGCAGTTCTTC. Protein sequence: CASSPGLAGPNLYNEQFF.

This clone was observed a single time. The chain combines TRBV5-4 with TRBJ2-1, with D tentatively TRBD2 (5 bases). CDR3 length: 14 residues. V lost 0 bases to trimming and J lost 5 bases, with 9 bases between them. Germline assignment: CDR1 SGHNT and CDR2 YYREEE (reference sequence). As DNA, the CDR3 is TGTGCCAGCAGCTTGGACACTAGGAACAATGAGCAGTTCTTC. Translation: CASSLDTRNNEQFF.

This clone was seen only a few times. V usage is TRBV13 and J usage is TRBJ1-6; TRBD1 aligns across 8 bases. This CDR3 is built from 14 residues. V gave up 5 bases and J gave up 10 bases; unmatched junction bases: 7. Germline V gene sequence: CDR1 PRHDT, CDR2 FYEKMQ (reference sequence). The CDR3 is CASSRTGNRSPLHF. The DNA for the CDR3 is TGTGCCAGCAGCAGGACAGGGAACCGCTCACCCCTCCACTTT. Drawing the rest from reference TRBV13 and TRBJ1-6, the complete variable domain is AAGVIQSPRHLIKEKRETATLKCYPIPRHDTVYWYQQGPGQDPQFLISFYEKMQSDKGSIPDRFSAQQFSDYHSELNMSSLELGDSALYFCASSRTGNRSPLHFGNGTRLTVT.

This chain uses TRBV4-2 with TRBJ2-7, with 7 bases matching TRBD2. J was trimmed by 6 bases and V by 2 bases; bases with no gene match: 10. The germline V gene encodes CDR1 LGHNA and CDR2 YNFKEQ. The CDR3 contains 15 residues. In nucleotides, the CDR3 is TGTGCCAGCAGCCAAAACCGGGGGGAGTCGGGCGAGCAGTACTTC. Encoded protein: CASSQNRGESGEQYF.

As concerns this clone: The sample carries other DNA sequences with the same CDR3. The rearrangement uses TRBV7-9 and TRBJ1-4, with 10 bases identical to TRBD1. Germline CDR1 reads SEHNR; CDR2 reads FQNEAQ (reference sequence). CDR3 length: 14 amino acids. Trimming removed 1 base from V and 7 bases from J; junction bases left unmatched: 0. In nucleotides, the CDR3 is TGTGCCAGCAGCTTAGGGACAGGGGGTGAAAAACTGTTTTTT. As protein: CASSLGTGGEKLFF.

V gene TRBV6-2 or TRBV6-3 combines with J gene TRBJ2-7; 7 positions agree with TRBD1. The CDR3 extends over 14 amino acids. Germline CDR1 reads MNHEY; CDR2 reads SVGEGT. V trimming: 2 bases; J trimming: 4 bases; junction bases outside the gene matches: 5. As DNA, the CDR3 is TGTGCCAGCAGTTACGAAGGGGGCACGTACGAGCAGTACTTC. Encoded protein: CASSYEGGTYEQYF.

The V call is TRBV7-9, the J call TRBJ2-1; 10 bases agree with TRBD1. The V segment lost 4 bases and the J segment 2 bases; nucleotides outside the gene matches: 8. CDR1 and CDR2 from the germline V gene are SEHNR and FQNEAQ (reference sequence). The CDR3 extends over 17 amino acids. The CDR3 coding sequence is TGTGCCAGCAGCTCGACAGGGGGCGATTTACCCTACAATGAGCAGTTCTTC. Protein product: CASSSTGGDLPYNEQFF.

The rearrangement joins TRBV10-3 to TRBJ1-4; D perhaps matches TRBD1 (5 bases). Germline V gene sequence: CDR1 ENHRY, CDR2 SYGVKD. CDR3 length: 12 amino acids. The V end lost 11 bases, the J end lost 8 bases, and 15 bases lay between the germline ends. CDR3: CAGGDGAEKLFF. CDR3 DNA sequence: TGTGCCGGGGGGGACGGCGCGGAAAAACTGTTTTTT.

The chain carries TRBV9 and TRBJ1-5, with D maybe TRBD1 (5 bases). The CDR3 spans 14 residues. Germline CDR1 SGDLS, CDR2 YYNGEE. Trimming took 3 bases from V and 6 from J, leaving 13 bases between them. CDR3 sequence (DNA): TGTGCCAGCAGCGCCACTTCGGGGGGTCAGCCCCAGCATTTT. Its protein is CASSATSGGQPQHF.

The chain combines TRBV5-4 with TRBJ2-7; 12 bases match TRBD2. The CDR3 has 15 amino acids. The germline V gene has CDR1 SGHNT and CDR2 YYREEE (reference sequence). Trimming at V came to 3 bases and at J to 6 bases, leaving 7 bases not matched to a gene. The CDR3 region has the DNA TGTGCCAGCAGCTCCTCTAGCGGGAGGGCCTTCGAGCAGTACTTC. Residues: CASSSSSGRAFEQYF.

The chain uses TRBV14 and TRBJ2-7; D is uncertain. The CDR3 loop spans 13 amino acids. Germline values: CDR1 SGHDN, CDR2 FVKESK. The V and J ends lost 0 bases and 2 bases respectively, with 5 bases between them. The CDR3 here is CASSQDPTYEQYF. The DNA of the CDR3 is TGTGCCAGCAGCCAAGATCCCACCTACGAGCAGTACTTC.

The rearrangement uses TRBV10-2 and TRBJ1-1; tentatively, D is TRBD1 (6 bases). The V and J ends lost 5 bases and 1 base respectively, with 20 bases between them. CDR1 and CDR2 (germline): WSHSY, SAAADI. The CDR3 sequence is 17 residues long. In nucleotides, the CDR3 is TGCGCCAGCAGTATAAAAGGACAGCCGACATCGAACACTGAAGCTTTCTTT. Translation gives CASSIKGQPTSNTEAFF.

The chain links TRBV7-8 to TRBJ2-6; 8 bases align to TRBD1. Losses at the gene ends were 5 bases for V and 1 base for J; bases not matched to a gene: 13. The CDR3 contains 19 residues. Per germline, CDR1 SGHVS and CDR2 FQNEAQ. DNA for the CDR3: TGTGCCAGCAGCCTTCTGATGAGGACAGGGTCATCTGGGGCCAACGTCCTGACTTTC. Translating it yields CASSLLMRTGSSGANVLTF.

The chain joins TRBV6-5 to TRBJ2-1; 11 bases agree with TRBD1. CDR1 and CDR2 from the germline V gene are MNHEY and SVGAGI. With 6 bases clipped from V and 7 bases from J, the junction kept 8 bases outside the gene matches. This CDR3 spans 15 amino acids. CDR3 loop: CASSRTGGAWNEQFF. CDR3 DNA: TGTGCCAGCAGCCGGACAGGGGGCGCGTGGAATGAGCAGTTCTTC.

V is TRBV24-1 and J is TRBJ2-5; D may be TRBD1 (6 bases). Trimming shortened V by 4 bases and J by 5 bases, and 16 bases separated the two germline ends. This CDR3 has 15 residues. CDR1 KGHDR and CDR2 SFDVKD come from the germline V gene. The DNA of the CDR3 is TGTGCCACCAGTGACCCCAGGGGTACGGGGGAGACCCAGTACTTC. Residues: CATSDPRGTGETQYF.

V usage is TRBV4-1 and J usage is TRBJ2-7; 10 bases fit TRBD2. V lost 3 bases and J lost 1; bases outside the gene matches: 9. The CDR3 totals 17 residues. Per the germline V gene, CDR1 is MGHRA and CDR2 is YSYEKL. The CDR3 reads CASSQARPGLASYEQYF. Here the CDR3 DNA reads TGCGCCAGCAGCCAGGCGCGACCGGGACTAGCGTCCTACGAGCAGTACTTC.

This chain joins TRBV19 and TRBJ2-1; D call uncertain. Germline V gives CDR1 LNHDA, CDR2 SQIVND (reference sequence). CDR3 size: 14 residues. Trimming removed 3 bases from V and 4 bases from J, with 10 bases in between. The CDR3 loop reads CASSINYGYNEQFF. CDR3 in DNA: TGTGCCAGTAGTATTAACTACGGTTACAATGAGCAGTTCTTC.

This chain uses TRBV15 with TRBJ1-2, with 8 nucleotides matching TRBD1. The CDR3 sequence is 14 residues long. CDR1 LNHNV and CDR2 YYDKDF come from the germline V gene (reference sequence). J gave up 3 bases and V 3 bases, and 3 bases lay outside the gene matches. CDR3 residues: CATSSGQGDYGYTF. CDR3 DNA sequence: TGTGCCACCAGCAGTGGACAGGGTGACTATGGCTACACCTTC.

The gene calls are TRBV5-1 and TRBJ1-2, with D unclear. The CDR3 consists of 14 residues. CDR1 SGHRS and CDR2 YFSETQ come from the germline V gene. Between the trimmed V and J ends, which lost 0 bases and 6 bases, there was a span of 12 bases. CDR3 in amino acids: CASSLESGGHGYTF. Here the CDR3 DNA reads TGCGCCAGCAGCTTGGAGTCGGGAGGCCATGGCTACACCTTC.

The chain links TRBV6-5 to TRBJ2-3, with a weak D call TRBD2 (5 bases). Deletions cut 2 bases from V and 2 bases from J, with 14 bases between. From germline, CDR1 is MNHEY and CDR2 SVGAGI. The CDR3 covers 16 residues. CDR3 nucleotide sequence: TGTGCCAGCAGTTACCGTTATGGACTGTACACAGATACGCAGTATTTT. Translated, it gives CASSYRYGLYTDTQYF.

The rearrangement links TRBV7-9 to TRBJ2-7; 11 nucleotides line up with TRBD2. CDR1 and CDR2 from the germline V gene are SEHNR and FQNEAQ (reference sequence). V was pared by 5 bases and J by 6 bases, with 9 bases of the junction left unmatched. This CDR3 region has 15 residues. CDR3 protein: CASSRSSGRRGEQYF. The CDR3 DNA follows: TGTGCCAGCAGCCGCTCTAGCGGGAGGCGAGGCGAGCAGTACTTC.

This chain's CDR3 is CASTLDRGRQPQHF. The CDR3 DNA reads as TGTGCCAGTACCTTGGACAGGGGAAGGCAGCCCCAGCATTTT. V is TRBV19 and J is TRBJ1-5; TRBD1 matches at 9 bases. CDR1 and CDR2 from the germline V gene are LNHDA and SQIVND (reference sequence). V was clipped by 7 bases and J by 7 bases; unmatched bases: 8. This CDR3 is built from 14 residues.

This chain connects TRBV2 to TRBJ1-5, with D hard to call. Germline V CDR1 and CDR2: SNHLY, FYNNEI. The CDR3 loop spans 13 amino acids. The germline V and J ends were trimmed by 2 bases and 4 bases, with 6 bases remaining between them. For the CDR3, the DNA is TGTGCCAGCAGTGAAACCGGTAATCAGCCCCAGCATTTT. This gives the protein CASSETGNQPQHF. The variable domain in full, with the rest retrieved from reference TRBV2 and TRBJ1-5, is EPEVTQTPSHQVTQMGQEVILRCVPISNHLYFYWYRQILGQKVEFLVSFYNNEISEKSEIFDDQFSVERPDGSNFTLKIRSTKLEDSAMYFCASSETGNQPQHFGDGTRLSIL.